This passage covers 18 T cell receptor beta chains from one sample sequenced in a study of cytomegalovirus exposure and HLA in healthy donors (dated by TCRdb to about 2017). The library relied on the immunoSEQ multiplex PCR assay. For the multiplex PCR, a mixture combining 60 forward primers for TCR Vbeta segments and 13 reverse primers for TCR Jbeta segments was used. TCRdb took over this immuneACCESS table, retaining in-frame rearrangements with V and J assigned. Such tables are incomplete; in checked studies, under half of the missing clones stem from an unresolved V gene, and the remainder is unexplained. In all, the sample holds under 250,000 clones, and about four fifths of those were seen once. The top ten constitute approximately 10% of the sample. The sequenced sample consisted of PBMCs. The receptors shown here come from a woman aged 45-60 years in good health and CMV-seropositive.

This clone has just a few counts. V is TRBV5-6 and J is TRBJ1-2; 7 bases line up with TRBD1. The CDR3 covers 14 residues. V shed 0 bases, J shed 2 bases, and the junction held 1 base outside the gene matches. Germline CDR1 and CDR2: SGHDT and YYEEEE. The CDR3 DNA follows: TGTGCCAGCAGCTTGGGACAGGGCAACTATGGCTACACCTTC. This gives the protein CASSLGQGNYGYTF.

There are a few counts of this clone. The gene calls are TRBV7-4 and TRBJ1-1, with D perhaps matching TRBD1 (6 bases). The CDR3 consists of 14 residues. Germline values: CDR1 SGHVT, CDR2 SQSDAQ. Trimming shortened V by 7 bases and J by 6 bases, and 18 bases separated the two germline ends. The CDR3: CASTLDRLDAEAFF. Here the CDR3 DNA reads TGTGCCAGCACGCTTGACAGGCTGGACGCTGAAGCTTTCTTT.

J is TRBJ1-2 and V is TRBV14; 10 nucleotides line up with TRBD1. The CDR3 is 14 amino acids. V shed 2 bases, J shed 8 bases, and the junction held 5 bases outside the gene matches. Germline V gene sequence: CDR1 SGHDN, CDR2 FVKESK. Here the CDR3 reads CASSQPGTGVGYTF. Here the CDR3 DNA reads TGTGCCAGCAGCCAACCGGGGACAGGGGTCGGCTACACCTTC.

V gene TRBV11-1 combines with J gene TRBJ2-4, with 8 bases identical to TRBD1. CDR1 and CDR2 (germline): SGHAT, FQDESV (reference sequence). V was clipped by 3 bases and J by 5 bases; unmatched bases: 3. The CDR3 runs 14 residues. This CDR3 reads CASSFTGGENIQYF. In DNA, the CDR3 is TGTGCCAGCAGCTTTACAGGGGGAGAAAACATTCAGTACTTC.

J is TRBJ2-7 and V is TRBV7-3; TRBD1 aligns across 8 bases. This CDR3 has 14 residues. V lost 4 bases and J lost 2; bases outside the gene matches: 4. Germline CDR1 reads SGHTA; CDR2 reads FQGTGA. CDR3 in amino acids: CASSSGTGAYEQYF. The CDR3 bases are TGTGCCAGCAGCTCCGGGACAGGAGCCTACGAGCAGTACTTC.

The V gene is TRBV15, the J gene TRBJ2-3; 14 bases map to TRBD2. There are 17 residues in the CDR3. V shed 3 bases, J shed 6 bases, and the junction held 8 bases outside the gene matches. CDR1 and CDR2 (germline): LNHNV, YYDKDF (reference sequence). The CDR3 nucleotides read TGTGCCACCAGCAGCCGGACTAGCGGGGGGCCAGGGGATACGCAGTATTTT. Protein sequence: CATSSRTSGGPGDTQYF.

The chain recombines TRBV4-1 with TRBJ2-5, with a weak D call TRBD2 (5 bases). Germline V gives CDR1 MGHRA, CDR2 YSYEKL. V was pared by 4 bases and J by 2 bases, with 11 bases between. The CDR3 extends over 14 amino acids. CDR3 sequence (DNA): TGCGCCAGCAGCCTAGGGAGTGGGCAAGAGACCCAGTACTTC. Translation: CASSLGSGQETQYF.

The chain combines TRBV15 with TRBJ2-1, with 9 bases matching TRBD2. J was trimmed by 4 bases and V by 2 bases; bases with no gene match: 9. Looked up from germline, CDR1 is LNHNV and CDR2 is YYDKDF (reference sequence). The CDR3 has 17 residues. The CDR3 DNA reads TGTGCCACCAGCAGACACCTAGCGGGGCGGACTTACAATGAGCAGTTCTTC. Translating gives CATSRHLAGRTYNEQFF.

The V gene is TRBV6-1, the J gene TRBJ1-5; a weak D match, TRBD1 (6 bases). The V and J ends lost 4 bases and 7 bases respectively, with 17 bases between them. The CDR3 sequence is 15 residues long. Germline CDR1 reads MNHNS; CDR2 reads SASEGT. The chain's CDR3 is CASSGDSAGAQPQHF. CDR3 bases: TGTGCCAGCAGTGGAGACTCGGCAGGGGCCCAGCCCCAGCATTTT.

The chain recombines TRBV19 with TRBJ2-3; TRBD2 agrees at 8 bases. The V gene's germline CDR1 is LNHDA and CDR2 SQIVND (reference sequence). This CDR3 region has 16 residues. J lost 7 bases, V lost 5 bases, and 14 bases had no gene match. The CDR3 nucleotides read TGTGCCAGTAGTCCCGACGGGGGGGGGCCTATGTATACGCAGTATTTT. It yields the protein CASSPDGGGPMYTQYF.

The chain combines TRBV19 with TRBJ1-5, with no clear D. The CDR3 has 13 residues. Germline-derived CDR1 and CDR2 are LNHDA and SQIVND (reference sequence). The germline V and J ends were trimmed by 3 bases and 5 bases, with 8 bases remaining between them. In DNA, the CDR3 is TGTGCCAGTAGTATTCGGAGAGATCAGCCCCAGCATTTT. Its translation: CASSIRRDQPQHF.

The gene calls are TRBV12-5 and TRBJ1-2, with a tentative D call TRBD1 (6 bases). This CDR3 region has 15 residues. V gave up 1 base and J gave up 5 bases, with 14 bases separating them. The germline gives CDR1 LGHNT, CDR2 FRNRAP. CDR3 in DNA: TGTGCTAGTGGTTTGGGGGGACATCTGGGATATGGCTACACCTTC. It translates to CASGLGGHLGYGYTF. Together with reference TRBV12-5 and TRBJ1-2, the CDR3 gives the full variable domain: DARVTQTPRHKVTEMGQEVTMRCQPILGHNTVFWYRQTMMQGLELLAYFRNRAPLDDSGMPKDRFSAEMPDATLATLKIQPSEPRDSAVYFCASGLGGHLGYGYTFGSGTRLTVV.

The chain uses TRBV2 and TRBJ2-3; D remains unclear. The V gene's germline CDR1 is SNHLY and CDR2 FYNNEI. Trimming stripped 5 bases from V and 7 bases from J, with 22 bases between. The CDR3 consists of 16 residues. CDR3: CASSILPTSTVNTQYF. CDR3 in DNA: TGTGCCAGCAGTATCTTGCCGACTTCGACGGTAAATACGCAGTATTTT.

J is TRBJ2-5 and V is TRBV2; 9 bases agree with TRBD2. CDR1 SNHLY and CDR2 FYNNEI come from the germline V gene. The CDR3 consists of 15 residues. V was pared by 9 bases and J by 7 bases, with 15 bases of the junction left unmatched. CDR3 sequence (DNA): TGTGCCAGGGACCTTAGCGGGGGCGGCCCCGCGACCCAGTACTTC. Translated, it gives CARDLSGGGPATQYF.

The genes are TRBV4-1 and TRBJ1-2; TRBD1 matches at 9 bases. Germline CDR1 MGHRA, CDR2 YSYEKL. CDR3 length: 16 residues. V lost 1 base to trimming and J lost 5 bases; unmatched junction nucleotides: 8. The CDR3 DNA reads TGCGCCAGCAGCCAAGGAGGGGGGACAGGGATTTATGGCTACACCTTC. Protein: CASSQGGGTGIYGYTF.

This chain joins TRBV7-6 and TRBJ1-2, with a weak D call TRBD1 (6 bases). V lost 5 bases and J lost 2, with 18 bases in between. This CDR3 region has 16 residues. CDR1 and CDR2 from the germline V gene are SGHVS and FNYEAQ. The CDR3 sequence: CASSPDQGTGNYGYTF. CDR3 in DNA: TGTGCCAGCAGCCCAGACCAGGGGACGGGGAACTATGGCTACACCTTC. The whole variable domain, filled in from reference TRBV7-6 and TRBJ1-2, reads GAGVSQSPRYKVTKRGQDVALRCDPISGHVSLYWYRQALGQGPEFLTYFNYEAQQDKSGLPNDRFSAERPEGSISTLTIQRTEQRDSAMYRCASSPDQGTGNYGYTFGSGTRLTVV.

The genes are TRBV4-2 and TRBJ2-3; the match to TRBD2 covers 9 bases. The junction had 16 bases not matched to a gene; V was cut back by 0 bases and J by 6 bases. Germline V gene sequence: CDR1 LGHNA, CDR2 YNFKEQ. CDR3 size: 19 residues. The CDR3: CASSQDMVRASGATDTQYF. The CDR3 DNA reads TGTGCCAGCAGCCAAGATATGGTGAGGGCTAGCGGGGCCACGGATACGCAGTATTTT.

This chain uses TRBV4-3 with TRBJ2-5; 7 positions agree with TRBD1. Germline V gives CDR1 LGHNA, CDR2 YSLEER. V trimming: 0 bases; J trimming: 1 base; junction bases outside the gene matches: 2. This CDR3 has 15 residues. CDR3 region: CASSQDRGRQETQYF. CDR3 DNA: TGCGCCAGCAGCCAAGATAGGGGGCGCCAAGAGACCCAGTACTTC.